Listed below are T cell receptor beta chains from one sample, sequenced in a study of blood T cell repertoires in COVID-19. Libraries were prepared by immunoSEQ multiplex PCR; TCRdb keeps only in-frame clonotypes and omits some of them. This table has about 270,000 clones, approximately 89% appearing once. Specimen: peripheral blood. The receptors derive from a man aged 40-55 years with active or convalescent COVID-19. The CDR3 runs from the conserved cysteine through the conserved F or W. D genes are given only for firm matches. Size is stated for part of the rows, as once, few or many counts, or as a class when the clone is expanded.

CDR3: CASSEPPGQGYTDTQYF
DNA: TGTGCCAGCAGTGAACCGCCGGGACAGGGATACACAGATACGCAGTATTTT
V: TRBV25-1
J: TRBJ2-3
size: NA
D: TRBD1

CDR3: CATLWGGSYEQYF
DNA: TGTGCCACCCTTTGGGGGGGATCCTACGAGCAGTACTTC
V: TRBV28
J: TRBJ2-7
size: NA
D: TRBD2

CDR3: CASSPRARGNQPQHF
DNA: TGTGCCAGCAGTCCCCGGGCCAGAGGGAATCAGCCCCAGCATTTT
V: TRBV27
J: TRBJ1-5
size: NA
D: NA

CDR3: CASSPTVTSAYGYTF
DNA: TGCGCCAGCAGCCCGACAGTAACGTCCGCCTATGGCTACACCTTC
V: TRBV5-1
J: TRBJ1-2
size: NA
D: NA

CDR3: CASSVAPGGGNTIYF
DNA: TGTGCCAGCAGCGTAGCTCCAGGGGGGGGAAACACCATATATTTT
V: TRBV9
J: TRBJ1-3
size: few
D: TRBD1

CDR3: CAWSASGGYGADTQYF
DNA: TGTGCCTGGAGCGCTAGCGGGGGGTATGGGGCAGATACGCAGTATTTT
V: TRBV30
J: TRBJ2-3
size: NA
D: TRBD2

CDR3: CATSGGGLGETQYF
DNA: TGTGCCACCTCCGGCGGAGGGTTGGGAGAGACCCAGTACTTC
V: TRBV24-1
J: TRBJ2-5
size: NA
D: NA

CDR3: CASRPTGVRQDGYTF
DNA: TGTGCCAGCAGACCCACAGGAGTGCGGCAGGATGGCTACACCTTC
V: TRBV28
J: TRBJ1-2
size: NA
D: NA

CDR3: CASSQWDRGWQPQHF
DNA: TGTGCCAGCAGCCAATGGGACAGGGGGTGGCAGCCCCAGCATTTT
V: TRBV16
J: TRBJ1-5
size: NA
D: TRBD1

CDR3: CASSKGLAGNNEQFF
DNA: TGTGCCAGCAGTAAGGGACTAGCGGGAAACAATGAGCAGTTCTTC
V: TRBV2
J: TRBJ2-1
size: NA
D: TRBD2

CDR3: CASSVEPAGGDTQYF
DNA: TGTGCCAGCAGCGTAGAGCCAGCGGGTGGCGATACGCAGTATTTT
V: TRBV9
J: TRBJ2-3
size: NA
D: NA

CDR3: CASSLPAGAQHF
DNA: TGTGCCAGCAGTTTACCGGCGGGTGCTCAGCATTTT
V: TRBV28
J: TRBJ1-5
size: NA
D: NA

CDR3: CASSLSSYEQYF
DNA: TGTGCCAGCAGCTTGTCTAGCTACGAGCAGTACTTC
V: TRBV5-6
J: TRBJ2-7
size: NA
D: NA

CDR3: CATSDSGGPTDTQYF
DNA: TGTGCCACCAGTGATTCGGGGGGGCCCACAGATACGCAGTATTTT
V: TRBV24-1
J: TRBJ2-3
size: NA
D: TRBD2

CDR3: CASSPDRDRALNEQFF
DNA: TGTGCCAGCAGCCCCGACCGGGACAGGGCCCTCAATGAGCAGTTCTTC
V: TRBV11-2
J: TRBJ2-1
size: NA
D: TRBD1

CDR3: CASSLVGVKDEYDYGYTF
DNA: TGTGCCAGCAGCTTGGTAGGGGTAAAGGACGAGTATGACTATGGCTACACCTTC
V: TRBV5-8
J: TRBJ1-2
size: NA
D: NA

CDR3: CASSFSFTTNEKLFF
DNA: TGTGCCAGCAGCTTCTCTTTTACAACTAATGAAAAACTGTTTTTT
V: TRBV6-5
J: TRBJ1-4
size: NA
D: NA

CDR3: CAISETPGQSAGANVLTF
DNA: TGTGCCATCAGTGAGACCCCGGGACAGTCTGCTGGGGCCAACGTCCTGACTTTC
V: TRBV10-3
J: TRBJ2-6
size: NA
D: TRBD1

CDR3: CASSLSFGGQNYGYTF
DNA: TGTGCCAGCAGTTTATCTTTCGGGGGGCAAAACTATGGCTACACCTTC
V: TRBV27
J: TRBJ1-2
size: NA
D: NA

CDR3: CASSFGRGPGDTQYF
DNA: TGTGCCAGCAGCTTTGGGCGGGGGCCCGGGGATACGCAGTATTTT
V: TRBV11-2
J: TRBJ2-3
size: NA
D: NA

CDR3: CASSGQENTEAFF
DNA: TGTGCCAGTAGTGGCCAGGAGAACACTGAAGCTTTCTTT
V: TRBV19
J: TRBJ1-1
size: few
D: NA

CDR3: CAISEAGGVNQPQHF
DNA: TGTGCCATCAGTGAAGCGGGGGGGGTCAATCAGCCCCAGCATTTT
V: TRBV10-3
J: TRBJ1-5
size: NA
D: NA

CDR3: CASSLGDFLVYGYTF
DNA: TGTGCCAGCAGCTTAGGGGACTTCTTAGTCTATGGCTACACCTTC
V: TRBV7-2
J: TRBJ1-2
size: once
D: NA

CDR3: CASSVGSEQFF
DNA: TGTGCCAGCAGTGTTGGCAGTGAGCAGTTCTTC
V: TRBV2
J: TRBJ2-1
size: NA
D: NA

CDR3: CASTPGIAGQETQYF
DNA: TGTGCCAGTACCCCCGGGATAGCGGGCCAAGAGACCCAGTACTTC
V: TRBV19
J: TRBJ2-5
size: NA
D: TRBD2

CDR3: CSVAHRDEKLFF
DNA: TGCAGCGTTGCCCACAGGGACGAAAAACTGTTTTTT
V: TRBV29-1
J: TRBJ1-4
size: NA
D: NA

CDR3: CASGTRAGTNEKLFF
DNA: TGTGCCAGCGGAACCAGGGCAGGCACTAATGAAAAACTGTTTTTT
V: TRBV6-5
J: TRBJ1-4
size: NA
D: NA

CDR3: CAWSAVGGQPQHF
DNA: TGTGCCTGGTCAGCCGTAGGGGGCCAGCCCCAGCATTTT
V: TRBV30
J: TRBJ1-5
size: NA
D: TRBD1

CDR3: CASSSNEFSPLHF
DNA: TGTGCCAGCAGCTCCAATGAGTTTTCACCCCTCCACTTT
V: TRBV11-1
J: TRBJ1-6
size: NA
D: NA

CDR3: CATSDGTDLIYGYTF
DNA: TGTGCCACCAGTGATGGGACAGATCTGATCTATGGCTACACCTTC
V: TRBV24-1
J: TRBJ1-2
size: NA
D: TRBD1

CDR3: CASSPGETNQPQHF
DNA: TGTGCCAGCAGTCCCGGGGAGACTAATCAGCCCCAGCATTTT
V: TRBV28
J: TRBJ1-5
size: NA
D: NA

CDR3: CASSNPNGLELFF
DNA: TGTGCCAGTAGTAACCCTAACGGGTTGGAGCTGTTTTTT
V: TRBV19
J: TRBJ2-2
size: NA
D: NA